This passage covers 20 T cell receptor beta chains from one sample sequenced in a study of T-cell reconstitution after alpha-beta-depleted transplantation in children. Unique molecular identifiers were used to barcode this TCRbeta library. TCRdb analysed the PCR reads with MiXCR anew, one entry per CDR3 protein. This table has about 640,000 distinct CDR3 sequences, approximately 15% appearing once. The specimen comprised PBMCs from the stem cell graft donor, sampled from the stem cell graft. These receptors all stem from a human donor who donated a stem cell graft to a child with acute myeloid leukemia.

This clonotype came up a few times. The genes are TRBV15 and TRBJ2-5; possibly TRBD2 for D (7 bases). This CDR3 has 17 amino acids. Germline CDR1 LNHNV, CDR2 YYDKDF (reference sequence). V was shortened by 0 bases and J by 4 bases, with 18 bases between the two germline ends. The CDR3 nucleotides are TGTGCCACCAGCAGAGACATTCCTGGCGGGGGCTCAGAGACCCAGTACTTC. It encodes CATSRDIPGGGSETQYF.

CDR3 amino acids: CSVEEGTGGWGTEAFF. The CDR3 nucleotides are TGCAGCGTTGAAGAGGGGACAGGGGGCTGGGGCACTGAAGCTTTCTTT. V and J are TRBV29-1 and TRBJ1-1; the match to TRBD1 covers 12 bases. The CDR3 is 16 amino acids. Germline V lookup: CDR1 SQVTM, CDR2 ANQGSEA. V shed 0 bases, J shed 4 bases, and the junction held 6 bases outside the gene matches.

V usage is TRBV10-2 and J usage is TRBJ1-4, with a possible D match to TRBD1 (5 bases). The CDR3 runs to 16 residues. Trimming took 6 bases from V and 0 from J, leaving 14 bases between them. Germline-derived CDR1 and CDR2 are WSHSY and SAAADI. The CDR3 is CASSPGTEATNEKLFF. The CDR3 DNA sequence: TGCGCCAGCAGCCCCGGGACGGAAGCAACTAATGAAAAACTGTTTTTT.

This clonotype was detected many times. This CDR3 reads CASSLRGYDEKLFF. The CDR3 DNA follows: TGTGCCAGCAGCCTCCGGGGCTATGATGAAAAACTGTTTTTT. The rearrangement uses TRBV7-2 and TRBJ1-4; weak D call: TRBD1 (5 bases). Trimming removed 5 bases from V and 6 bases from J, with 13 bases in between. CDR3 length: 14 residues. Looked up from germline, CDR1 is SGHTA and CDR2 is FQGNSA.

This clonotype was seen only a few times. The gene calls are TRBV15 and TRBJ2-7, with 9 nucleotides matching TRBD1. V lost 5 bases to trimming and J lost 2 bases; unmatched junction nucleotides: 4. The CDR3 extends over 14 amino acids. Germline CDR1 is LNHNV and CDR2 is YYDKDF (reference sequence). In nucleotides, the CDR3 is TGTGCCACCAGCCCTCGACAGGGGGCCTACGAGCAGTACTTC. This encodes CATSPRQGAYEQYF.

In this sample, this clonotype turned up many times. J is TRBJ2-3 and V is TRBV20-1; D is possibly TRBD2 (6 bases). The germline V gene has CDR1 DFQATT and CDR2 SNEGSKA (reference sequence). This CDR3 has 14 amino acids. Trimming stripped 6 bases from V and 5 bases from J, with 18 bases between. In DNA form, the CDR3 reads TGCAGTGCCGGAAAGGGTTGGGAGGTAGATACGCAGTATTTT. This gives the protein CSAGKGWEVDTQYF.

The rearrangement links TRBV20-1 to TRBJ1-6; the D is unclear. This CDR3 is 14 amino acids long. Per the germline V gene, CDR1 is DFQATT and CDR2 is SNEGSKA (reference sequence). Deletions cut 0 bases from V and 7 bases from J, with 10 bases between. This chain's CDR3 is CSAREKRENSPLHF. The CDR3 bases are TGCAGTGCTAGAGAAAAACGGGAAAATTCACCCCTCCACTTT.

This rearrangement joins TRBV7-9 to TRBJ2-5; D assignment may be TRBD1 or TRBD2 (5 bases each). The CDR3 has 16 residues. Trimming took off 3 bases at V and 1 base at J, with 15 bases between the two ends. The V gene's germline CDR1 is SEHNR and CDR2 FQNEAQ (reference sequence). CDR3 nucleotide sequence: TGTGCCAGCAGCTTTCCGAGGGGCAGAGTCCAAGAGACCCAGTACTTC. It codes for CASSFPRGRVQETQYF.

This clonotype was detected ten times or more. This CDR3 is CAISEGRGQGISYEQYF. CDR3 DNA: TGTGCCATCAGTGAGGGCCGGGGACAGGGAATCTCCTACGAGCAGTACTTC. The chain employs TRBV10-3 and TRBJ2-7; 9 positions agree with TRBD1. After removal of 2 bases from V and 0 bases from J, the junction contained 8 bases not matched to a gene. The germline gives CDR1 ENHRY, CDR2 SYGVKD. The CDR3 is 17 residues long.

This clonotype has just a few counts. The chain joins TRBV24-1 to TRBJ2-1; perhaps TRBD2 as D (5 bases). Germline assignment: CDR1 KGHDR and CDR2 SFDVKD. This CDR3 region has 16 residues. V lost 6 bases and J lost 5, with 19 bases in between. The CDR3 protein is CATSNVPGVGDNEQFF. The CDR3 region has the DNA TGTGCCACCAGTAACGTCCCCGGGGTAGGAGACAATGAGCAGTTCTTC.

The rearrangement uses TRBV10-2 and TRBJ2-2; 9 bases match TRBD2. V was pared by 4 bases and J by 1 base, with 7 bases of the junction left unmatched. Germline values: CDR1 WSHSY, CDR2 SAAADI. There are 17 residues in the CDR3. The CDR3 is CASSAGKAGGNTGELFF. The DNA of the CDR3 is TGCGCCAGCAGTGCGGGAAAAGCGGGGGGGAACACCGGGGAGCTGTTTTTT.

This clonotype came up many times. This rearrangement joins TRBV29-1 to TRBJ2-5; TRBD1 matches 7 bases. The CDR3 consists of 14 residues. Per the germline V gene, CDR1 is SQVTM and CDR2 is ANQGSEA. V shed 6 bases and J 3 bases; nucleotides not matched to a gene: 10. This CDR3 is CSVMTGRVEETQYF. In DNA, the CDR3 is TGCAGCGTGATGACAGGGAGAGTGGAAGAGACCCAGTACTTC. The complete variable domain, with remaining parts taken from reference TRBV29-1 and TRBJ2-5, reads SAVISQKPSRDICQRGTSLTIQCQVDSQVTMMFWYRQQPGQSLTLIATANQGSEATYESGFVIDKFPISRPNLTFSTLTVSNMSPEDSSIYLCSVMTGRVEETQYFGPGTRLLVL.

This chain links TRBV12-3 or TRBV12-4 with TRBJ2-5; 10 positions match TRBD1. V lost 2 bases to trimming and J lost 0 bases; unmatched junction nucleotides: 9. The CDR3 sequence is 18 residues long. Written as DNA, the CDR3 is TGTGCCAGCAGTTTACGAGGCCCGACAGGGGGCTACCAAGAGACCCAGTACTTC. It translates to CASSLRGPTGGYQETQYF.

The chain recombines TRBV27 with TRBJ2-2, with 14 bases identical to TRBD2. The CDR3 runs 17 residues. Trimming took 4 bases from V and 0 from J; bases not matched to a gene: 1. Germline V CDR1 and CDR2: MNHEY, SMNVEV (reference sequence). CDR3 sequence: CASSWGLAGANTGELFF. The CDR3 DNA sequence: TGTGCCAGCAGTTGGGGACTAGCGGGGGCGAACACCGGGGAGCTGTTTTTT.

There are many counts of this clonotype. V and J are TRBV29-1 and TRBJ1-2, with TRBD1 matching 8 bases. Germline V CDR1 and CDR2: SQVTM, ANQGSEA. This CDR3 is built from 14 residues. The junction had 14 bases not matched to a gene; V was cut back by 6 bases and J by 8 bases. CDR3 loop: CSVPMGGQVDGYTF. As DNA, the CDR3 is TGCAGCGTCCCTATGGGGGGACAGGTGGACGGCTACACCTTC.

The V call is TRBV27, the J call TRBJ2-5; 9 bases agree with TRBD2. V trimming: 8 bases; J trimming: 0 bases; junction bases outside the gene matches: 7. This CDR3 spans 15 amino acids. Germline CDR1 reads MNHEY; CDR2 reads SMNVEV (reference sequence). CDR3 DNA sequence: TGTGCCAGCGGAAGACTAGCGGAGTACCAAGAGACCCAGTACTTC. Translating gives CASGRLAEYQETQYF.

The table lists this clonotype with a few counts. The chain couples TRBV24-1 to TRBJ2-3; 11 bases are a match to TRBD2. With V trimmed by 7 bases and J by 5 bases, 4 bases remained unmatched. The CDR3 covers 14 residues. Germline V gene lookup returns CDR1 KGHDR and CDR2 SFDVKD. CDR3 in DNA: TGTGCCACCAGGGTTAGCGGGGGGGAAGATACGCAGTATTTT. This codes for CATRVSGGEDTQYF.

The CDR3 region has the DNA TGCGCCAGCAGCCAATCCAGGAGCTCTGGGGCCAACGTCCTGACTTTC. Amino acid sequence: CASSQSRSSGANVLTF. The rearrangement links TRBV4-1 to TRBJ2-6; D gene uncertain. Germline V gene data show CDR1 as MGHRA and CDR2 as YSYEKL. V was shortened by 2 bases and J by 0 bases, with 8 bases between the two germline ends. The CDR3 length is 16 residues.

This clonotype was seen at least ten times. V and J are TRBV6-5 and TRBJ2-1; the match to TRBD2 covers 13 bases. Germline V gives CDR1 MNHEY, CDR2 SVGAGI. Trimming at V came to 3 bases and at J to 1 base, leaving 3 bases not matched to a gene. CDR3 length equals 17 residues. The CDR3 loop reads CASSYSTSGGSYNEQFF. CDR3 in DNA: TGTGCCAGCAGTTATTCGACTAGCGGGGGGTCCTACAATGAGCAGTTCTTC.

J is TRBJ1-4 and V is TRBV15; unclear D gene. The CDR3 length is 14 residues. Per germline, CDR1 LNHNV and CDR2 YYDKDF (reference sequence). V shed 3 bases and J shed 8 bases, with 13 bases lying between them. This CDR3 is CATSRDDREEKLFF. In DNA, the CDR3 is TGTGCCACCAGCAGGGACGACCGCGAAGAAAAACTGTTTTTT.